This T cell receptor beta chain was obtained from a study of CD8 T cells in Susac syndrome. A quantity of about 0.5 to 1 ug RNA underwent reverse transcription using random hexamers. TCRdb fed the immunoSEQ multiplex PCR reads into MiXCR, producing one record per CDR3 protein. Of around 71,000 distinct CDR3 sequences in the sample, about 92% are singletons; the top ten hold less than 0.19%. Germline V gives CDR1 SGHDN, CDR2 FVKESK. The CDR3 is made up of 16 amino acids. V was trimmed by 2 bases and J by 5 bases, leaving 18 bases between them. The chain uses TRBV14 and TRBJ2-5; D could derive from TRBD1 or TRBD2 (5 bases each). Specimen: CD4+ T cells from PBMCs. This clonotype was obtained from a human donor with Susac syndrome. The CDR3 DNA follows: TGTGCCAGCAGCCAACTTTTCGGGGCGCAGGTGGAGACCCAGTACTTC. Translating it yields CASSQLFGAQVETQYF.